These T cell receptor beta chains were read from a single sample in a study of blood T cell repertoires in COVID-19. Sequencing used immunoSEQ multiplex PCR; TCRdb keeps in-frame clones, though not all of them. The sample gives 120,000 or so clones, around two thirds of which show up once; 2% to 2.5% is in the top ten. The sample comprised peripheral blood. The receptors originated from a woman aged 70-85 years with acute or convalescent COVID-19. Both conserved end residues are part of each CDR3. The D gene is left open where the match is weak. Clone sizes are given selectively: once, few, many, or a class where the clone is expanded.

J gene: TRBJ2-1
D gene: TRBD2
clone size: -
V gene: TRBV24-1
CDR3 protein: CATSDLQGLAGGPRADEQFF
CDR3 DNA: TGTGCCACCAGTGATTTGCAGGGACTAGCGGGAGGGCCTCGAGCGGATGAGCAGTTCTTC

J gene: TRBJ2-1
D gene: -
clone size: -
V gene: TRBV19
CDR3 protein: CASSTGASPRDEQFF
CDR3 DNA: TGTGCCAGTAGTACAGGGGCCTCGCCGAGGGATGAGCAGTTCTTC

J gene: TRBJ2-7
D gene: TRBD2
clone size: -
V gene: TRBV28
CDR3 protein: CASTRTSGSFNEQYF
CDR3 DNA: TGTGCCAGCACCCGAACTAGCGGGAGTTTCAACGAGCAGTACTTC

J gene: TRBJ1-1
D gene: -
clone size: once
V gene: TRBV7-9
CDR3 protein: CASSLRGENTEAFF
CDR3 DNA: TGTGCCAGCAGCCTAAGGGGTGAAAACACTGAAGCTTTCTTT

J gene: TRBJ1-5
D gene: -
clone size: few
V gene: TRBV2
CDR3 protein: CASSEEGVPASPRHF
CDR3 DNA: TGTGCCAGCAGTGAAGAAGGGGTCCCCGCGAGCCCACGGCATTTT

J gene: TRBJ1-5
D gene: -
clone size: -
V gene: TRBV10-3
CDR3 protein: CAISGRGDQPQHF
CDR3 DNA: TGTGCCATCAGTGGGAGGGGCGATCAGCCCCAGCATTTT

J gene: TRBJ2-2
D gene: TRBD2
clone size: -
V gene: TRBV5-1
CDR3 protein: CASSPPGLAGGAGELFF
CDR3 DNA: TGCGCCAGCAGCCCCCCGGGACTAGCGGGAGGTGCCGGGGAGCTGTTTTTT

J gene: TRBJ2-1
D gene: -
clone size: -
V gene: TRBV6-2/TRBV6-3
CDR3 protein: CASSPGLYQQFF
CDR3 DNA: TGTGCCAGCAGCCCAGGACTCTATCAACAGTTCTTC

J gene: TRBJ1-4
D gene: -
clone size: -
V gene: TRBV30
CDR3 protein: CAWSSPQGEKLFF
CDR3 DNA: TGTGCCTGGAGTTCCCCCCAGGGTGAAAAACTGTTTTTT

J gene: TRBJ1-4
D gene: TRBD1
clone size: few
V gene: TRBV27
CDR3 protein: CASRRDLTGGEWQTNEKLFF
CDR3 DNA: TGTGCCAGCAGGCGAGATTTGACAGGGGGCGAGTGGCAAACTAATGAAAAACTGTTTTTT

J gene: TRBJ2-2
D gene: -
clone size: once
V gene: TRBV2
CDR3 protein: CASFGPGGGELFF
CDR3 DNA: TGTGCCAGCTTCGGCCCTGGAGGCGGGGAGCTGTTTTTT

J gene: TRBJ1-1
D gene: -
clone size: -
V gene: TRBV30
CDR3 protein: CAWRGGGRLNTEAFF
CDR3 DNA: TGTGCCTGGAGGGGGGGTGGACGGCTGAACACTGAAGCTTTCTTT